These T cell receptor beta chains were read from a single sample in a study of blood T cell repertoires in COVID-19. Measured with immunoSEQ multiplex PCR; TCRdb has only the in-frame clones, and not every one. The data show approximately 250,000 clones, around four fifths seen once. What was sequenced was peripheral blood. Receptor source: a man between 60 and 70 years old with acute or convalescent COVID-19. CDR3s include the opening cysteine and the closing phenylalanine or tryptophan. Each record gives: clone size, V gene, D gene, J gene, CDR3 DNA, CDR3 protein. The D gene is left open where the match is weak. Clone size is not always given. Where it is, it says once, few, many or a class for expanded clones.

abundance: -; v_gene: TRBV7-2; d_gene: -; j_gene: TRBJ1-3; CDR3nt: TGTGCCAGCAGCCCACAAGGGGCGCGCGGAAACACCATATATTTT; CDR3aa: CASSPQGARGNTIYF
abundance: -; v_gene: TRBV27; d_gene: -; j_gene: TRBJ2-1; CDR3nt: TGTGCCAGCAGTCGACGGACAGACTACTACAATGAGCAGTTCTTC; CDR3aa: CASSRRTDYYNEQFF
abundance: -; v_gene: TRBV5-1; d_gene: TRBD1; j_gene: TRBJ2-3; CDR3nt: TGCGCCAGCAGCTTAGGGGACAGGGCGGTGGGAGATACGCAGTATTTT; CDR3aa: CASSLGDRAVGDTQYF
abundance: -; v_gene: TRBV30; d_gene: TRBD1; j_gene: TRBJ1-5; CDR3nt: TGTGCCTGGAGTCCCCTAGGGGGCTTCGCCAATCAGCCCCAGCATTTT; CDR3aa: CAWSPLGGFANQPQHF
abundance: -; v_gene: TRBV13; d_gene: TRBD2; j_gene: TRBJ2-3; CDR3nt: TGTGCCAGCAGCCCTTCGTTAGCGGGCGACACGCAGTATTTT; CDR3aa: CASSPSLAGDTQYF
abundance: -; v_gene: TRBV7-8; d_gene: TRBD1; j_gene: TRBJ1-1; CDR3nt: TGTGCCAGCAGCTTCAGGGGGCGCACAACTGAAGCTTTCTTT; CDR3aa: CASSFRGRTTEAFF
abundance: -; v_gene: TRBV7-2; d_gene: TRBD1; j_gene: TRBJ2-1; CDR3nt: TGTGCCAGCAGCGTACAGGGGCCTCCCGTTTACAATGAGCAGTTCTTC; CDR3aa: CASSVQGPPVYNEQFF
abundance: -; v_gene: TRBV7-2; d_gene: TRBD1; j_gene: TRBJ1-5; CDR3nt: TGTGCCAGCAGCTTAACTGGGACAGGTAATCAGCCCCAGCATTTT; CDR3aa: CASSLTGTGNQPQHF
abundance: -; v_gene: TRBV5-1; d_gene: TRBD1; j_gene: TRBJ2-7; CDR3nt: TGCGCCAGCAGCCCGGGGGACAGGGGTTCCGAGCAGTACTTC; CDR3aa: CASSPGDRGSEQYF
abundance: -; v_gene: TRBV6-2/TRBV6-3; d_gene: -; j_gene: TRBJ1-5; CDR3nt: TGTGCCAGCAGCCGGATTGGGGGGGGAAGGCAGCCCCAGCATTTT; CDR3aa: CASSRIGGGRQPQHF
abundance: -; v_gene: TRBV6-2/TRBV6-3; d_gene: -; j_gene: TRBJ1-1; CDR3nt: TGTGCCAGCAGTATTACCTCGGACAAGAACACTGAAGCTTTCTTT; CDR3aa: CASSITSDKNTEAFF
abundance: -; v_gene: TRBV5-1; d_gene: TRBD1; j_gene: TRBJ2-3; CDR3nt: TGCGCCAGCAGCTTGGTGACCCGACAGGGAACAGATACGCAGTATTTT; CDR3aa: CASSLVTRQGTDTQYF
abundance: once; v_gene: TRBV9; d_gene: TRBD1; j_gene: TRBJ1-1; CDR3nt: TGTGCCAGCAGCGTAGGACAGGGCCACACTGAAGCTTTCTTT; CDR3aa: CASSVGQGHTEAFF
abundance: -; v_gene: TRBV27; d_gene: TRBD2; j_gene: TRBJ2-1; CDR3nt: TGTGCCAGCAGCCTCCTAACTAGCGCGAACGGAAATGAGCAGTTCTTC; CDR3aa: CASSLLTSANGNEQFF
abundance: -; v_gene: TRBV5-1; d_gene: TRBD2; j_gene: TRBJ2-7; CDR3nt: TGCGCCAGCAGCTTGGGGAGCGGGAGTGGCGAGCAGTACTTC; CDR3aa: CASSLGSGSGEQYF
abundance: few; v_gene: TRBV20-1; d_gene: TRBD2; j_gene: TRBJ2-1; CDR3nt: TGCAGTGCTAGTTTGGTAGCGGGGGGGACCTACAATGAGCAGTTCTTC; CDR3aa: CSASLVAGGTYNEQFF
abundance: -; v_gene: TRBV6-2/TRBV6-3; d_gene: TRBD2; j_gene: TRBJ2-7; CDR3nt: TGTGCCAGCAGTCCCGGGACTAGCGTCTACGAGCAGTACTTC; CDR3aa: CASSPGTSVYEQYF
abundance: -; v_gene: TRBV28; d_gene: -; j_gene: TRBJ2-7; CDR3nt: TGTGCCAGCAGTTTAGCGGGAACCTCCTACGAGCAGTACTTC; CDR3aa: CASSLAGTSYEQYF
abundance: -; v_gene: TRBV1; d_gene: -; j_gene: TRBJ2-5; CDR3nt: TGCACCAGCAGCCAAGATAGAGTAGCGGGGGACCAAGAGACCCAGTACTTC; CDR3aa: CTSSQDRVAGDQETQYF
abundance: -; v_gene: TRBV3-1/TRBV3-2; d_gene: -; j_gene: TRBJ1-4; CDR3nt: TGTGCCAGCAGCCCAACGTCGAACGGGAATGAAAAACTGTTTTTT; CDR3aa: CASSPTSNGNEKLFF
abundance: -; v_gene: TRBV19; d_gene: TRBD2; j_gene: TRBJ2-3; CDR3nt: TGTGCCAGCACCCTTCGACTAGCGGGAGCAGATACGCAGTATTTT; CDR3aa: CASTLRLAGADTQYF
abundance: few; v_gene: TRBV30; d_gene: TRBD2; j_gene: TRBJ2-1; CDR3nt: TGTGCCTGGGGCGGGGGGTTCCTTTCCTACAATGAGCAGTTCTTC; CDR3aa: CAWGGGFLSYNEQFF
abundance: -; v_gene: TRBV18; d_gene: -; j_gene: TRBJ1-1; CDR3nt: TGTGCCAGCTCACCCAGCGGCGGGCTGAACACTGAAGCTTTCTTT; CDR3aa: CASSPSGGLNTEAFF
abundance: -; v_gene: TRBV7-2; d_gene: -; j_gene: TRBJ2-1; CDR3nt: TGTGCCAGCAGCCGGAGGCTCGGAGGCAATGAGCAGTTCTTC; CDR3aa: CASSRRLGGNEQFF
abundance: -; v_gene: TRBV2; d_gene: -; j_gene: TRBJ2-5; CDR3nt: TGTGCCAGCACCCGAGGGTCGGGGAGCCAAGAGACCCAGTACTTC; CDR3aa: CASTRGSGSQETQYF
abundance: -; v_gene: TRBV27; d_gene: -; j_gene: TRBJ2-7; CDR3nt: TGTGCCAGCGGGAGCGGGCAGTCCTACGAGCAGTACTTC; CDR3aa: CASGSGQSYEQYF
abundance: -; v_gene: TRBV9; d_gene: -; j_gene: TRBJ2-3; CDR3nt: TGTGCCAGCAGCCCAGGAGGAACCTTCACAGATACGCAGTATTTT; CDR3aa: CASSPGGTFTDTQYF
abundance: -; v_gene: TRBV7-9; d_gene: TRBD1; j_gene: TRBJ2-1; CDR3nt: TGTGCCAGCAGCTGGACAGGGGGCAATGAGCAGTTCTTC; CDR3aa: CASSWTGGNEQFF
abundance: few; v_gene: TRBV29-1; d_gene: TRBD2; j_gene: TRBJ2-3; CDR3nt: TGCAGCGTTGGGGGGCTCTTAGCGGGAGGGAGGGCAGATACGCAGTATTTT; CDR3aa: CSVGGLLAGGRADTQYF
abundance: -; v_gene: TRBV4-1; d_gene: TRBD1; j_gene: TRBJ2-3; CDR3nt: TGCGCCAGCAGCCATAGCCCGACAGGGGCCAGCACAGATACGCAGTATTTT; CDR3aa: CASSHSPTGASTDTQYF
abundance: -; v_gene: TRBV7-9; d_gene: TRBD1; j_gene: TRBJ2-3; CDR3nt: TGTGCCAGCAGCTTAGTTCTAGGACAGGCAGATACGCAGTATTTT; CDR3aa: CASSLVLGQADTQYF
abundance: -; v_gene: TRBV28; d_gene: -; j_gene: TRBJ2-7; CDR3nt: TGTGCCACCACGGGGAGTTCCTACGAGCAGTACTTC; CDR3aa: CATTGSSYEQYF
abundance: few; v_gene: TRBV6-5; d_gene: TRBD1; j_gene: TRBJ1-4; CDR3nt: TGTGCCAGCAGCAGTACCGGGACAGGGGCTGAAAAACTGTTTTTT; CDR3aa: CASSSTGTGAEKLFF
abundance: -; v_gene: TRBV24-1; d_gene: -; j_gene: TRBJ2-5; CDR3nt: TGTGCCACCAGTGAAACAGGGCGGGAGACCCAGTACTTC; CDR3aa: CATSETGRETQYF
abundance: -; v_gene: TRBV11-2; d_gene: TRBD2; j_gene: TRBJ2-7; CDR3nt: TGTGCCAGCAGCCAACTGACTAGCGGGAGCTACTACGAGCAGTACTTC; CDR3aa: CASSQLTSGSYYEQYF
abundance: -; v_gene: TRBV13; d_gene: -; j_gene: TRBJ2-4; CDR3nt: TGTGCCAGCAGCTTAGTGGGGGGTTTGGGCAAAAACATTCAGTACTTC; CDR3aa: CASSLVGGLGKNIQYF
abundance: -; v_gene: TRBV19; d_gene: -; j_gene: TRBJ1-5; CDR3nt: TGTGCCAGTAGTACCCGGATAGGGGGCAATCAGCCCCAGCATTTT; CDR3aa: CASSTRIGGNQPQHF
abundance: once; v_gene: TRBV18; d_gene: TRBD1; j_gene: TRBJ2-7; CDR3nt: TGTGCCAGCTGTGTGACAGGGAAACGCGACGAGCAGTACTTC; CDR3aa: CASCVTGKRDEQYF
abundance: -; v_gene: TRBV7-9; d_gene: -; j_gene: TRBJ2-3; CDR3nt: TGTGCCAGCAGCCTGAGCGGCACTAGCACAGATACGCAGTATTTT; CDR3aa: CASSLSGTSTDTQYF
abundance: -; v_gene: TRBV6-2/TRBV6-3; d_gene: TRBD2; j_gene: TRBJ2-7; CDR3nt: TGTGCCAGCAGTTACTCCCCTAGCGGGAACTACGAGCAGTACTTC; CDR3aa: CASSYSPSGNYEQYF
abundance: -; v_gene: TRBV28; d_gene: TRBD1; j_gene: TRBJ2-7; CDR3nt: TGTGCCAGCAACCCGCCAGGGGGCGGCCTCTACGAGCAGTACTTC; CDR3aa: CASNPPGGGLYEQYF
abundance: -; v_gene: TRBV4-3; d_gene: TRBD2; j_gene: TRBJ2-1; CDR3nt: TGCGCCAGCAGCCCGGGACTAGCCGCCTCCTACAATGAGCAGTTCTTC; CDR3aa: CASSPGLAASYNEQFF
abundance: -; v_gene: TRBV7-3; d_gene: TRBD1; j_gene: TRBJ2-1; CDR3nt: TGTGCCAGCAGCTTACCCGGGACAGGGGCGGTCAATGAGCAGTTCTTC; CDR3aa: CASSLPGTGAVNEQFF
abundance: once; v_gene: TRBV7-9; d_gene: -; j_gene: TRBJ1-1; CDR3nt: TGTGCCAGCAGCTTCCCAGGGACCAGGGGCACTGAAGCTTTCTTT; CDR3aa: CASSFPGTRGTEAFF
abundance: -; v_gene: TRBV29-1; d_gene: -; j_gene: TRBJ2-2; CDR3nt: TGCAGCGCCAGGGACTCCGCGAACACCGGGGAGCTGTTTTTT; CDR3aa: CSARDSANTGELFF